A single T cell receptor beta chain is shown here with its context. Its antigen is not identified. The data originate from a study of T-cell reconstitution after alpha-beta-depleted transplantation in children. The TCRbeta library was prepared with unique molecular identifiers. TCRdb re-called the PCR reads with MiXCR, one entry per CDR3 protein. The sample includes a few hundred thousand distinct CDR3 sequences, more than 20% of them seen just once. Points from the study as a whole: At the one-year point after transplant, T-cell counts and TCRbeta diversity were found to come mostly from T cells that had been newly produced. About two months after transplant, alpha-beta T cells reportedly came from several hundred expanded graft clones.

The material was PBMCs, obtained before TCRalphabeta/CD19-depleted stem cell transplant. This receptor was taken from a boy under three years old with Wiskott-Aldrich syndrome, due to receive a stem cell transplant.

CDR3 sequence (DNA): TGTGCCAGCAGTCCAAGGACAGTCTCTGGAAACACCATATATTTT. Protein sequence: CASSPRTVSGNTIYF. V gene TRBV28 combines with J gene TRBJ1-3, with D possibly being TRBD1 (6 bases). Germline V gives CDR1 MDHEN, CDR2 SYDVKM. Trimming took off 5 bases at V and 0 bases at J, with 11 bases between the two ends. This CDR3 has 15 amino acids.